These 24 T cell receptor beta chains were all obtained from the same sample, sequenced in a study of blood T cells in healthy people across ages. The authors ran a second PCR of roughly 6 to 11 cycles using a sample-barcoded 5' primer and a J-beta primer mix. TCRdb itself ran the 5' RACE reads through MiXCR, one entry per CDR3 protein. Here the sample spans about 1,400,000 distinct CDR3 sequences, 42% being singletons. The sequencing sample was made of blood. Every receptor here comes from a woman between 18 and 29 years old in good health.

This clonotype was counted between two and nine times. The chain combines TRBV10-3 with TRBJ2-3, with D maybe TRBD2 (6 bases). From germline, CDR1 is ENHRY and CDR2 SYGVKD. The CDR3 sequence is 16 residues long. V lost 0 bases, J lost 4 bases, and 14 bases lay in between. The CDR3, as DNA: TGTGCCATCAGTGAGTCGGATCCGCGGGACGCAGATACGCAGTATTTT. Its translation: CAISESDPRDADTQYF.

There are many counts of this clonotype. V and J are TRBV7-9 and TRBJ2-7, with TRBD2 as a possible D gene (5 bases). CDR3 size: 15 residues. The V and J ends lost 6 bases and 5 bases respectively, with 20 bases between them. Germline lookup yields CDR1 SEHNR and CDR2 FQNEAQ (reference sequence). The chain's CDR3 is CASSRLARFGDEQYF. CDR3 DNA: TGTGCCAGCAGTCGTCTAGCCCGTTTTGGCGACGAGCAGTACTTC.

V and J are TRBV7-9 and TRBJ2-3; tentatively, D is TRBD1 (6 bases). Germline V gene lookup returns CDR1 SEHNR and CDR2 FQNEAQ (reference sequence). The germline V and J ends were trimmed by 10 bases and 1 base, with 15 bases remaining between them. CDR3 length: 14 amino acids. CDR3 sequence: CATPEAGGTDTQYF. The DNA of the CDR3 is TGTGCCACCCCTGAGGCAGGGGGCACAGATACGCAGTATTTT.

V usage is TRBV20-1 and J usage is TRBJ2-1; TRBD2 aligns across 13 bases. Looked up from germline, CDR1 is DFQATT and CDR2 is SNEGSKA (reference sequence). With 6 bases clipped from V and 4 bases from J, the junction kept 6 bases outside the gene matches. The CDR3 contains 15 residues. CDR3 DNA sequence: TGCAGTGCCCACCAGACTAGCGGGGGGTACAATGAGCAGTTCTTC. This sequence encodes CSAHQTSGGYNEQFF.

The rearrangement joins TRBV9 to TRBJ2-7, with 9 nucleotides matching TRBD1. Germline CDR1 reads SGDLS; CDR2 reads YYNGEE. V trimming: 3 bases; J trimming: 5 bases; junction bases outside the gene matches: 6. The CDR3 is 14 amino acids. The CDR3 nucleotides read TGTGCCAGCAGCGCAGGGACAGGGTATCACGAGCAGTACTTC. It yields the protein CASSAGTGYHEQYF.

This clonotype was seen a handful of times. The rearrangement links TRBV7-9 to TRBJ1-1, with a tentative D call TRBD1 (5 bases). This CDR3 is 11 amino acids long. CDR1 is SEHNR and CDR2 is FQNEAQ in the germline V gene (reference sequence). Trimming cost V 1 base and J 11 bases, with 8 bases left between them. Written as DNA, the CDR3 is TGTGCCAGCAGCTTAGGGACACGGGCTTTCTTT. Its protein is CASSLGTRAFF.

In its sample, this clonotype was seen a few times. This chain uses TRBV6-1 with TRBJ1-1; the match to TRBD1 covers 7 bases. CDR3 length: 14 residues. Trimming cost V 11 bases and J 2 bases; bases outside gene matches: 11. CDR1 MNHNS and CDR2 SASEGT come from the germline V gene. This CDR3 reads CAGESGTANTEAFF. The CDR3 bases are TGTGCCGGGGAATCAGGGACAGCTAACACTGAAGCTTTCTTT.

The V call is TRBV6-6, the J call TRBJ2-5, with 12 nucleotides matching TRBD2. The CDR3 runs 16 residues. The V segment lost 4 bases and the J segment 13 bases; nucleotides outside the gene matches: 16. Germline CDR1 is MNHNY and CDR2 is SVGAGI (reference sequence). The DNA of the CDR3 is TGTGCCAGCAGTTCACTGGACGGACTAGCGGGAAATGAGCGGTACTTC. It codes for CASSSLDGLAGNERYF.

The V gene is TRBV4-2, the J gene TRBJ2-7; TRBD2 aligns across 8 bases. Germline CDR1 LGHNA, CDR2 YNFKEQ. V trimming: 3 bases; J trimming: 5 bases; junction bases outside the gene matches: 12. The CDR3 is 16 residues long. The CDR3 spells CASSQRPSGSGDEQYF. The DNA of the CDR3 is TGTGCCAGCAGCCAGAGACCGAGCGGGAGTGGTGACGAGCAGTACTTC.

J is TRBJ2-5 and V is TRBV10-3; no definite D call. Germline CDR1 reads ENHRY; CDR2 reads SYGVKD. The V end was cut by 8 bases, the J end by 5 bases, with 12 bases between. CDR3 length: 12 amino acids. The CDR3: CAIAPTPETQYF. The CDR3 nucleotides read TGTGCCATCGCCCCGACCCCTGAGACCCAGTACTTC.

This clonotype was counted only a few times. CDR3: CASSLGQPSRYEQYF. CDR3 nucleotide sequence: TGTGCCAGCAGCTTGGGACAGCCGTCGCGGTACGAGCAGTACTTC. V and J are TRBV27 and TRBJ2-7; 7 positions match TRBD1. Losses at the gene ends were 6 bases for V and 4 bases for J; bases not matched to a gene: 12. Germline V lookup: CDR1 MNHEY, CDR2 SMNVEV (reference sequence). The CDR3 extends over 15 amino acids.

The chain joins TRBV3-1 to TRBJ2-1, with TRBD2 matching over 8 bases. The CDR3 totals 16 residues. With V trimmed by 3 bases and J by 6 bases, 10 bases remained unmatched. Germline V gives CDR1 LGHDT, CDR2 YNNKEL (reference sequence). DNA of the CDR3: TGTGCCAGCAGCCACGCCGGAGCGGGGGTGCTCAATGAGCAGTTCTTC. Translated, it gives CASSHAGAGVLNEQFF.

V usage is TRBV20-1 and J usage is TRBJ2-5, with TRBD2 matching over 12 bases. The CDR3 consists of 16 residues. CDR1 DFQATT and CDR2 SNEGSKA come from the germline V gene (reference sequence). The V gene end was trimmed by 2 bases and the J gene end by 2 bases; junction bases not matched to a gene: 6. The CDR3 sequence is CSARLLAGGPQETQYF. The CDR3 DNA sequence: TGCAGTGCTAGACTACTAGCGGGGGGACCGCAAGAGACCCAGTACTTC.

This chain joins TRBV29-1 and TRBJ2-7; D call uncertain. Between the trimmed V and J ends, which lost 1 base and 3 bases, there was a span of 19 bases. CDR3 length: 16 residues. The V gene's germline CDR1 is SQVTM and CDR2 ANQGSEA. The CDR3 DNA reads as TGCAGCGTTGAAGGAGGCAGGATAACTAACCTCTACGAGCAGTACTTC. This sequence encodes CSVEGGRITNLYEQYF.

With regard to this clonotype: A much larger clone sits a single nucleotide away, making a read error possible. The genes are TRBV2 and TRBJ2-7, with 10 bases fitting TRBD2. This CDR3 is 15 amino acids long. Per germline, CDR1 SNHLY and CDR2 FYNNEI. The V and J ends lost 2 bases and 7 bases, in that order; junction bases with no gene match: 8. CDR3 DNA sequence: TGTGCCAGCAGTGAAAGACTAGCGGGCTACAATGAGCAGTACTTC. This translates into CASSERLAGYNEQYF.

The CDR3 DNA is TGCAGTGCTAGAGATTCGAGACAGGTTGACACAGATACGCAGTATTTT. It codes for CSARDSRQVDTDTQYF. This chain uses TRBV20-1 with TRBJ2-3; possible D gene TRBD1, 6 bases. The CDR3 sequence is 16 residues long. The germline V gene encodes CDR1 DFQATT and CDR2 SNEGSKA (reference sequence). V was shortened by 0 bases and J by 2 bases, with 15 bases between the two germline ends.

Written as DNA, the CDR3 is TGTGCCAGCAGTTTGCTAGCGGGAGGGCCGGGGAATGAGCAGTTCTTC. Translation: CASSLLAGGPGNEQFF. The chain combines TRBV27 with TRBJ2-1, with 12 nucleotides matching TRBD2. The V gene end was trimmed by 3 bases and the J gene end by 7 bases; junction bases not matched to a gene: 7. Germline CDR1 is MNHEY and CDR2 is SMNVEV (reference sequence). The CDR3 spans 16 residues.

This clonotype was seen many times. The chain has TRBV7-9 and TRBJ1-1; D is perhaps TRBD1 (6 bases). This CDR3 has 13 residues. Germline loops: CDR1 SEHNR, CDR2 FQNEAQ (reference sequence). V lost 4 bases and J lost 5, with 11 bases in between. CDR3 region: CASSSQGGTEAFF. Here the CDR3 DNA reads TGTGCCAGCAGCTCACAGGGTGGAACTGAAGCTTTCTTT.

This rearrangement joins TRBV7-2 to TRBJ2-1; the D call may be TRBD1 or TRBD2 (6 bases each). CDR3 length: 14 amino acids. CDR1 and CDR2 (germline): SGHTA, FQGNSA. V lost 5 bases, J lost 9 bases, and 17 bases lay in between. The CDR3: CASSTTPGALEQFF. CDR3 nucleotide sequence: TGTGCCAGCAGCACAACCCCGGGGGCTCTTGAGCAGTTCTTC.

The chain combines TRBV7-3 with TRBJ1-2; D is uncertain. The CDR3 is 13 residues long. V was pared by 8 bases and J by 6 bases, with 16 bases between. Germline CDR1 is SGHTA and CDR2 is FQGTGA. The CDR3 DNA follows: TGTGCCAGCGGGCAAGGACCCCTGGATGGCTACACCTTC. Its protein product is CASGQGPLDGYTF.

This clonotype has only a few counts. The chain is built from TRBV27 and TRBJ2-3; 11 positions agree with TRBD2. There are 16 residues in the CDR3. Trimming took 2 bases from V and 6 from J; bases not matched to a gene: 7. Per the germline V gene, CDR1 is MNHEY and CDR2 is SMNVEV (reference sequence). CDR3 residues: CASSLQGLAVVDTQYF. CDR3 bases: TGTGCCAGCAGTTTACAGGGACTAGCGGTAGTGGATACGCAGTATTTT.

In its sample, this clonotype was seen a few times. This chain connects TRBV12-3 or TRBV12-4 to TRBJ2-5; TRBD1 aligns across 9 bases. The CDR3 runs 13 residues. The junction had 9 bases not matched to a gene; V was cut back by 5 bases and J by 11 bases. Here the CDR3 DNA reads TGTGCCAGCAGTCCAGGACAGGGGAGACCGCAGTACTTC. Protein product: CASSPGQGRPQYF.

The rearrangement joins TRBV12-3 or TRBV12-4 to TRBJ2-1; 10 bases are shared with TRBD2. The length of the CDR3 is 17 residues. The J segment lost 6 bases and the V segment lost 3 bases, leaving 11 bases of the junction unmatched. The CDR3 region is CASSFSGRAVTSNEQFF. CDR3 coding DNA: TGTGCCAGCAGTTTCAGCGGGAGGGCCGTCACTTCCAATGAGCAGTTCTTC.

The chain employs TRBV11-2 and TRBJ2-7, with D hard to call. Germline V gene lookup returns CDR1 SGHAT and CDR2 FQNNGV. The CDR3 sequence is 13 residues long. V lost 3 bases to trimming and J lost 4 bases, with 10 bases between them. The CDR3 nucleotides are TGTGCCAGCAGCTTCGTCCGTTCTTACGAGCAGTACTTC. Translation gives CASSFVRSYEQYF.